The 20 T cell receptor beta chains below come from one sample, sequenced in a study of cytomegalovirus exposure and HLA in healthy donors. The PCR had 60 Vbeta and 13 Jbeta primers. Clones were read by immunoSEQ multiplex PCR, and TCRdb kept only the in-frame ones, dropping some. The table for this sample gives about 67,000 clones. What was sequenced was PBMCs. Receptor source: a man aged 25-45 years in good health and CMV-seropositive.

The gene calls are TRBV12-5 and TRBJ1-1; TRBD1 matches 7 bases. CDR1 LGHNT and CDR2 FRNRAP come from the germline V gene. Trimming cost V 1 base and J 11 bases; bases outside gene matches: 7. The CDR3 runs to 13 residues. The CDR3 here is CASGLEEGANAFF. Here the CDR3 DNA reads TGTGCTAGTGGTTTGGAGGAGGGGGCGAATGCTTTCTTT.

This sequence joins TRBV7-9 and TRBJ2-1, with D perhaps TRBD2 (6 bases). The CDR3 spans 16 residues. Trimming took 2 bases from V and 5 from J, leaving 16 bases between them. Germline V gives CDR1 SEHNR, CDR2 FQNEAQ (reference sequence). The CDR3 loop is CASSLKGPEGDNEQFF. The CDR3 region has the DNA TGTGCCAGCAGCTTAAAGGGCCCGGAGGGCGACAATGAGCAGTTCTTC.

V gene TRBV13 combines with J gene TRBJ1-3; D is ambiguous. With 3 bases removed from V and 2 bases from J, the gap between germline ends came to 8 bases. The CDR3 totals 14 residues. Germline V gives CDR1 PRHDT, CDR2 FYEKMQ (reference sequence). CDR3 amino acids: CASSFSRTGNTIYF. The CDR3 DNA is TGTGCCAGCAGCTTTTCGAGGACTGGAAACACCATATATTTT. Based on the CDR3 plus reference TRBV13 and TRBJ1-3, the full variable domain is AAGVIQSPRHLIKEKRETATLKCYPIPRHDTVYWYQQGPGQDPQFLISFYEKMQSDKGSIPDRFSAQQFSDYHSELNMSSLELGDSALYFCASSFSRTGNTIYFGEGSWLTVV.

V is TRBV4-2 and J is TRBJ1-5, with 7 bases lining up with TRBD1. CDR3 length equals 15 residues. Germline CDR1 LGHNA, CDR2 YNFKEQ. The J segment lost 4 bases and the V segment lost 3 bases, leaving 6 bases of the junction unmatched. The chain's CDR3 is CASSQKDRVNQPQHF. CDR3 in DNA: TGTGCCAGCAGCCAGAAAGACAGGGTAAATCAGCCCCAGCATTTT.

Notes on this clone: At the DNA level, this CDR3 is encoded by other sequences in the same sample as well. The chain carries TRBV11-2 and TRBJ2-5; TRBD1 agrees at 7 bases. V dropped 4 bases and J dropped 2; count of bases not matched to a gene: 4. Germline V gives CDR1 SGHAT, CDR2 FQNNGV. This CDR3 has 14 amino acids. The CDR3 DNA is TGTGCCAGCAGCTCTGGCAGGGGGCAAGAGACCCAGTACTTC. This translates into CASSSGRGQETQYF.

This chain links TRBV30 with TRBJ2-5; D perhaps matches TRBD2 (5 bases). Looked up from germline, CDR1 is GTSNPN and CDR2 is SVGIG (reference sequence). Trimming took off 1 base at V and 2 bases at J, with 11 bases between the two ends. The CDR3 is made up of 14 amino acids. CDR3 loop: CAWSGTRAQETQYF. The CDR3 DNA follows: TGTGCCTGGAGTGGGACGAGGGCACAAGAGACCCAGTACTTC.

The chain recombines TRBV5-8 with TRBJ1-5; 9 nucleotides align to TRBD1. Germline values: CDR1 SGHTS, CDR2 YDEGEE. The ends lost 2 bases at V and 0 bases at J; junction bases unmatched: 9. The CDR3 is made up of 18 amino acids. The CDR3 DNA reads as TGTGCCAGCAGCTTTGGCCGGGACAGGGTTTATAGCAATCAGCCCCAGCATTTT. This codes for CASSFGRDRVYSNQPQHF.

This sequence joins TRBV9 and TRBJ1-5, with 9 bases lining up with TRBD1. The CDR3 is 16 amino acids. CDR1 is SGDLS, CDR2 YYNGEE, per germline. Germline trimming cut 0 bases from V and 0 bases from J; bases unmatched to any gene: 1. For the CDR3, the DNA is TGTGCCAGCAGCGTAGGGACAGGGGATAGCAATCAGCCCCAGCATTTT. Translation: CASSVGTGDSNQPQHF.

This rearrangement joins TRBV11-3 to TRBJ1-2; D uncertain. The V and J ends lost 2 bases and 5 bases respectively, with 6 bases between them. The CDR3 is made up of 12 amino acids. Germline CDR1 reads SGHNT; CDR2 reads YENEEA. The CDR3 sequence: CASSLSGYGYTF. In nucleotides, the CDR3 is TGTGCCAGCAGCTTATCGGGGTATGGCTACACCTTC.

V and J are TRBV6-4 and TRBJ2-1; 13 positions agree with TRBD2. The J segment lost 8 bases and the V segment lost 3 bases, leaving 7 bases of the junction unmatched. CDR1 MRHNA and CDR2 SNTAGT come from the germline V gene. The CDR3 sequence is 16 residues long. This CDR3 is CASSEGLAGVTDEQFF. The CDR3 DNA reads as TGTGCCAGCAGTGAAGGACTAGCGGGAGTAACGGATGAGCAGTTCTTC.

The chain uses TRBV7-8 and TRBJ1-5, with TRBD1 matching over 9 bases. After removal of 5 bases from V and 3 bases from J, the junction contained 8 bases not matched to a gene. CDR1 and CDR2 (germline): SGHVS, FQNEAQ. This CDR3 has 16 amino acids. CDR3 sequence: CASSPSDRGANQPQHF. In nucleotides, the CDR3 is TGTGCCAGCAGCCCGAGCGACAGGGGGGCCAATCAGCCCCAGCATTTT.

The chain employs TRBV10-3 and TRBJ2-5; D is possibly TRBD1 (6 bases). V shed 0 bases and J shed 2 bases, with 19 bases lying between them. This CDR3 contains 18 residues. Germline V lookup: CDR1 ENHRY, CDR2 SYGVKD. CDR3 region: CAISESYRVGGIQETQYF. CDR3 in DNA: TGTGCCATCAGTGAGTCCTACAGGGTGGGCGGAATACAAGAGACCCAGTACTTC.

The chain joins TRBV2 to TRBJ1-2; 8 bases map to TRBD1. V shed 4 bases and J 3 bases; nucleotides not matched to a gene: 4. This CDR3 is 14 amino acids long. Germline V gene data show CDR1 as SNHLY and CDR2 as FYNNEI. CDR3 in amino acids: CASSGQTGDYGYTF. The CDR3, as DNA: TGTGCCAGCAGTGGCCAGACAGGGGACTATGGCTACACCTTC.

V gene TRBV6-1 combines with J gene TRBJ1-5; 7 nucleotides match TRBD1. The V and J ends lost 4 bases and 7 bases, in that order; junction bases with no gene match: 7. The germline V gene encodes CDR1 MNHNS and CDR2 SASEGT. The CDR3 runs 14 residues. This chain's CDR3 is CASSGTGDWQPQHF. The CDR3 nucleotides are TGTGCCAGCAGTGGTACAGGGGATTGGCAGCCCCAGCATTTT.

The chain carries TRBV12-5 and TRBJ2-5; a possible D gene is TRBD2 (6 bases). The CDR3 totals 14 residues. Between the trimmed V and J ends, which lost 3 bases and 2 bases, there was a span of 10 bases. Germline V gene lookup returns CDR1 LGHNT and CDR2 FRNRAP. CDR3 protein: CASGFQRAQETQYF. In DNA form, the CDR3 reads TGTGCTAGTGGTTTCCAGCGGGCTCAAGAGACCCAGTACTTC.

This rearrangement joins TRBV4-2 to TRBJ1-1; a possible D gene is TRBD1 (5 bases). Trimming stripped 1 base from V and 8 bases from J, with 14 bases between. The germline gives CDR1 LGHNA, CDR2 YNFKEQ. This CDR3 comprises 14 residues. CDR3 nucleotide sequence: TGTGCCAGCAGCCAAGTAAAGGATCAGGGAGAAGCTTTCTTT. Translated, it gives CASSQVKDQGEAFF.

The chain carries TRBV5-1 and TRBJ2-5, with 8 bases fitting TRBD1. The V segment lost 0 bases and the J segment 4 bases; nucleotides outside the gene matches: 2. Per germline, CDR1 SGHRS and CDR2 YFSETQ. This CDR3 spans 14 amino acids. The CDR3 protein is CASSLGTGRETQYF. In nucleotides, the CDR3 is TGCGCCAGCAGCTTGGGGACAGGGCGAGAGACCCAGTACTTC.

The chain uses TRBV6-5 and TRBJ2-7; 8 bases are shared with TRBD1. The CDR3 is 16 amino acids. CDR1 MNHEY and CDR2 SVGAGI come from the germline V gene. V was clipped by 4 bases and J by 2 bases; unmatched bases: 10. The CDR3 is CASSSTATTGAYEQYF. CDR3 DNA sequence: TGTGCCAGCAGTTCGACCGCGACGACAGGGGCCTACGAGCAGTACTTC.

CDR3 region: CASSYDVGSYEQYF. In DNA, the CDR3 is TGTGCCAGCAGTTACGATGTGGGGAGCTACGAGCAGTACTTC. V gene TRBV6-5 combines with J gene TRBJ2-7, with a possible D match to TRBD2 (5 bases). Germline-derived CDR1 and CDR2 are MNHEY and SVGAGI. The CDR3 is 14 residues long. V lost 2 bases and J 3 bases, leaving 11 bases between the germline ends.

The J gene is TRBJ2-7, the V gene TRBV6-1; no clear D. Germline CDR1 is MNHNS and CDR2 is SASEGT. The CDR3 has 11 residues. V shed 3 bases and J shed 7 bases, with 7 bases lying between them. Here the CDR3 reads CASSDMREQYF. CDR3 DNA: TGTGCCAGCAGTGATATGAGGGAGCAGTACTTC.